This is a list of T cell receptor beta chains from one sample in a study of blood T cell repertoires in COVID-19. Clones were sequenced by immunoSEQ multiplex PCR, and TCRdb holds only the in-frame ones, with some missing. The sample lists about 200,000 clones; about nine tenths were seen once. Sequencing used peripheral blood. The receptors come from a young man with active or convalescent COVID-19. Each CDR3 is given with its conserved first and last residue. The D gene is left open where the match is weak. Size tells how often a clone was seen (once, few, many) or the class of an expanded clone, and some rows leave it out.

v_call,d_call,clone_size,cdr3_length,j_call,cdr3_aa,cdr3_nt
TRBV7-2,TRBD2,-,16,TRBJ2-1,CASSLVGAGGDNEQFF,TGTGCCAGCAGCTTAGTTGGAGCGGGAGGAGACAATGAGCAGTTCTTC
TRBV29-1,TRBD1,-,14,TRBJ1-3,CSVGDRVSGNTIYF,TGCAGCGTGGGGGACAGAGTCTCTGGAAACACCATATATTTT
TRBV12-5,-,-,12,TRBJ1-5,CASGGGNQPQHF,TGTGCTAGTGGCGGGGGTAATCAGCCCCAGCATTTT
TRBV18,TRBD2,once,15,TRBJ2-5,CASSLGLAGAETQYF,TGTGCCAGCTCACTAGGACTAGCGGGTGCAGAGACCCAGTACTTC
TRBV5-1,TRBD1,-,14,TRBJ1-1,CASSLYQGAAEAFF,TGCGCCAGCAGCTTGTACCAGGGGGCGGCTGAAGCTTTCTTT
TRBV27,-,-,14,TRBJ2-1,CASSFGQGYNEQFF,TGTGCCAGCAGTTTTGGCCAGGGCTACAATGAGCAGTTCTTC
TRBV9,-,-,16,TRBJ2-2,CASSVGQGSNTGELFF,TGTGCCAGCAGCGTCGGGCAGGGGTCGAACACCGGGGAGCTGTTTTTT
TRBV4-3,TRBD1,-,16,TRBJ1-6,CASSQDQGAKNSPLHF,TGCGCCAGCAGCCAAGATCAGGGGGCCAAAAATTCACCCCTCCACTTT
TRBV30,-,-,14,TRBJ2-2,CAWKRTANTGELFF,TGTGCCTGGAAGCGGACCGCGAACACCGGGGAGCTGTTTTTT
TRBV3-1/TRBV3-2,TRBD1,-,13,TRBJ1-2,CASSQEATGDYTF,TGTGCCAGCAGCCAAGAGGCGACAGGGGACTACACCTTC
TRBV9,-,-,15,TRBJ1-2,CASSEGGAKPYGYTF,TGTGCCAGCAGCGAAGGGGGAGCCAAACCCTATGGCTACACCTTC
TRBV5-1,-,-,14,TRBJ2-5,CASSLGGSQETQYF,TGCGCCAGCAGCTTGGGTGGGAGTCAAGAGACCCAGTACTTC